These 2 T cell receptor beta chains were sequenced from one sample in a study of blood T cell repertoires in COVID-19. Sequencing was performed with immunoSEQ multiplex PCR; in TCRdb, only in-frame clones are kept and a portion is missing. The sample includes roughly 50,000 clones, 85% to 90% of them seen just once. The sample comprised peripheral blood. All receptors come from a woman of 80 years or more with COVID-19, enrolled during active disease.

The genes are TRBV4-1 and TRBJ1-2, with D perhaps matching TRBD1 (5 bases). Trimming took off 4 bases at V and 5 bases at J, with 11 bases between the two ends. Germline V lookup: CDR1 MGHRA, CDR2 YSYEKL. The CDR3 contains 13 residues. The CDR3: CASSPGDFYGYTF. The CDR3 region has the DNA TGCGCCAGCAGCCCCGGGGACTTTTATGGCTACACCTTC.

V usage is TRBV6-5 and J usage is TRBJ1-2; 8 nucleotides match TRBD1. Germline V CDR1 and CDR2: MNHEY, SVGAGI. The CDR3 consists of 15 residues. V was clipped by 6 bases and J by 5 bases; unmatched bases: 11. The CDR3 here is CASRLWTGLNYGYTF. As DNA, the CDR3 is TGTGCCAGCAGGCTTTGGACAGGGCTAAATTATGGCTACACCTTC.